The next 20 T cell receptor beta chains were all read from a single sample in a study of cytomegalovirus exposure and HLA in healthy donors. PCR involved 60 Vbeta and 13 Jbeta primers. Sequencing was performed with immunoSEQ multiplex PCR; in TCRdb, only in-frame clones are kept and a portion is missing. Of 120,000 or so clones in the sample, over 65% were seen once. Sequencing was performed on PBMCs. Receptor source: a man aged 25-45 years in good health and CMV-seropositive.

This chain joins TRBV6-5 and TRBJ2-7; TRBD1 matches 10 bases. Germline V gene sequence: CDR1 MNHEY, CDR2 SVGAGI. After removal of 0 bases from V and 6 bases from J, the junction contained 5 bases not matched to a gene. This CDR3 comprises 15 residues. Written as DNA, the CDR3 is TGTGCCAGCAGTTACTCGGGACAGGGGATGGGCGAGCAGTACTTC. Translation gives CASSYSGQGMGEQYF.

This chain links TRBV4-2 with TRBJ2-5, with D tentatively TRBD2 (6 bases). Germline CDR1 LGHNA, CDR2 YNFKEQ. Trimming took off 2 bases at V and 4 bases at J, with 8 bases between the two ends. This CDR3 has 13 residues. This CDR3 reads CASSQLASETQYF. The DNA of the CDR3 is TGTGCCAGCAGCCAACTAGCGTCAGAGACCCAGTACTTC.

The chain employs TRBV27 and TRBJ1-2; no firm D call. CDR1 is MNHEY, CDR2 SMNVEV, per germline (reference sequence). V dropped 11 bases and J dropped 5 bases, with 12 bases sitting between them. This CDR3 contains 11 residues. CDR3 DNA: TGTGCCTCTCCGAGGGAGTATGGCTACACCTTC. It specifies CASPREYGYTF.

This clone was picked up a small number of times. This chain joins TRBV28 and TRBJ1-5; D may be TRBD1 (5 bases). This CDR3 is 14 amino acids long. With 5 bases removed from V and 1 base from J, the gap between germline ends came to 9 bases. Germline assignment: CDR1 MDHEN and CDR2 SYDVKM. The CDR3 region is CASSPQGSNQPQHF. The CDR3 coding sequence is TGTGCCAGCAGTCCCCAGGGCAGCAATCAGCCCCAGCATTTT. Based on the CDR3 plus reference TRBV28 and TRBJ1-5, the full variable domain is DVKVTQSSRYLVKRTGEKVFLECVQDMDHENMFWYRQDPGLGLRLIYFSYDVKMKEKGDIPEGYSVSREKKERFSLILESASTNQTSMYLCASSPQGSNQPQHFGDGTRLSIL.

This clone was counted between two and nine times. V usage is TRBV4-1 and J usage is TRBJ1-4; 11 nucleotides match TRBD1. The CDR3 sequence is 19 residues long. Germline V gene lookup returns CDR1 MGHRA and CDR2 YSYEKL. The V segment lost 3 bases and the J segment 5 bases; nucleotides outside the gene matches: 14. The CDR3, as DNA: TGCGCCAGCAGCCAGAAAGGACAGGGGGCAAGAGCCCAAAATGAAAAACTGTTTTTT. Amino acids: CASSQKGQGARAQNEKLFF.

This chain links TRBV15 with TRBJ1-5; 7 nucleotides line up with TRBD1. The CDR3 runs to 19 residues. The V gene end was trimmed by 3 bases and the J gene end by 1 base; junction bases not matched to a gene: 15. The germline gives CDR1 LNHNV, CDR2 YYDKDF (reference sequence). In DNA form, the CDR3 reads TGTGCCACCAGCAGTCGTTCGGGCACACAGGGGCACAGCAATCAGCCCCAGCATTTT. This translates into CATSSRSGTQGHSNQPQHF.

The chain has TRBV10-3 and TRBJ1-6; 8 nucleotides align to TRBD1. With V trimmed by 11 bases and J by 10 bases, 16 bases remained unmatched. From germline, CDR1 is ENHRY and CDR2 SYGVKD. The length of the CDR3 is 15 residues. The CDR3 reads CAASSDRGMGSPLHF. The CDR3 DNA reads as TGTGCCGCGAGTAGCGACAGGGGCATGGGATCACCCCTCCACTTT.

The chain joins TRBV6-6 to TRBJ1-1; a possible D gene is TRBD1 (5 bases). This CDR3 contains 8 residues. Germline CDR1 MNHNY, CDR2 SVGAGI (reference sequence). Trimming shortened V by 11 bases and J by 11 bases, and 9 bases separated the two germline ends. CDR3 amino acids: CAAAGAFF. In DNA, the CDR3 is TGTGCCGCCGCAGGGGCTTTCTTT.

The chain links TRBV5-5 to TRBJ1-2, with 10 bases aligning to TRBD1. The germline V gene encodes CDR1 SGHKS and CDR2 YYEKEE (reference sequence). The CDR3 is 14 amino acids. J gave up 5 bases and V 4 bases, and 5 bases lay outside the gene matches. The CDR3, as DNA: TGTGCCAGCAGCGGGGGACAGGGGTTTTATGGCTACACCTTC. This codes for CASSGGQGFYGYTF.

The genes are TRBV6-4 and TRBJ1-5; unclear D gene. This CDR3 contains 14 residues. Between the trimmed V and J ends, which lost 6 bases and 0 bases, there was a span of 9 bases. Germline values: CDR1 MRHNA, CDR2 SNTAGT. The CDR3 sequence is CASSASGSNQPQHF. CDR3 nucleotides: TGTGCCAGCAGCGCTTCGGGTAGCAATCAGCCCCAGCATTTT.

This clone occurred a few times. The chain recombines TRBV5-1 with TRBJ1-1; TRBD1 matches 9 bases. After removal of 3 bases from V and 0 bases from J, the junction contained 3 bases not matched to a gene. The CDR3 has 15 residues. Germline assignment: CDR1 SGHRS and CDR2 YFSETQ. In DNA, the CDR3 is TGCGCCAGCAGCTCCGGACAGGGGCTGAACACTGAAGCTTTCTTT. This sequence encodes CASSSGQGLNTEAFF.

The gene calls are TRBV2 and TRBJ2-1; 9 bases map to TRBD1. Germline CDR1 SNHLY, CDR2 FYNNEI. With V trimmed by 6 bases and J by 8 bases, 11 bases remained unmatched. The CDR3 is 15 residues long. DNA of the CDR3: TGTGCCAGCAGCCCTATGACAGGGGGTTTGGATGAGCAGTTCTTC. Amino acids: CASSPMTGGLDEQFF.

The rearrangement links TRBV7-6 to TRBJ2-7, with TRBD1 matching 8 bases. The germline V gene encodes CDR1 SGHVS and CDR2 FNYEAQ. J was trimmed by 4 bases and V by 1 base; bases with no gene match: 3. The CDR3 is 14 amino acids. The chain's CDR3 is CASSLGGQEYEQYF. The CDR3, as DNA: TGTGCCAGCAGCTTAGGGGGACAGGAGTACGAGCAGTACTTC.

This clone has more than one count but fewer than ten. The genes are TRBV4-1 and TRBJ2-1; TRBD2 matches 9 bases. The CDR3 extends over 18 amino acids. J lost 1 base, V lost 4 bases, and 11 bases had no gene match. Germline V gene data show CDR1 as MGHRA and CDR2 as YSYEKL. The CDR3 nucleotides read TGCGCCAGCAGCCTCAAAATCGATAGCGGGGGTTCCTACAATGAGCAGTTCTTC. Translating it yields CASSLKIDSGGSYNEQFF.

The chain links TRBV7-2 to TRBJ2-2; D perhaps matches TRBD2 (5 bases). The germline V gene encodes CDR1 SGHTA and CDR2 FQGNSA. This CDR3 contains 15 residues. Trimming took 1 base from V and 5 from J, leaving 11 bases between them. Here the CDR3 reads CASSLVRGKTGELFF. The CDR3 DNA reads as TGTGCCAGCAGCTTAGTTCGGGGAAAGACCGGGGAGCTGTTTTTT.

This rearrangement joins TRBV28 to TRBJ2-7; a weak D match, TRBD1 (5 bases). Germline V gives CDR1 MDHEN, CDR2 SYDVKM. Trimming left V 1 base short and J 10 bases short, with 8 bases between. The CDR3 contains 11 residues. The CDR3 DNA reads TGTGCCAGCAGTTTATTGACAGTTCAGTACTTC. It codes for CASSLLTVQYF. The full variable domain, completed using reference TRBV28 and TRBJ2-7, is DVKVTQSSRYLVKRTGEKVFLECVQDMDHENMFWYRQDPGLGLRLIYFSYDVKMKEKGDIPEGYSVSREKKERFSLILESASTNQTSMYLCASSLLTVQYFGPGTRLTVT.

The chain is built from TRBV27 and TRBJ1-1; TRBD1 aligns across 8 bases. The CDR3 has 19 residues. CDR1 and CDR2 from the germline V gene are MNHEY and SMNVEV (reference sequence). V lost 3 bases and J lost 1; bases outside the gene matches: 16. CDR3 coding DNA: TGTGCCAGCAGTTTTCAGGGGGCTAACCTCCGAAGACCGAACACTGAAGCTTTCTTT. This gives the protein CASSFQGANLRRPNTEAFF.

The chain carries TRBV7-9 and TRBJ1-1; 11 bases match TRBD1. The germline V gene has CDR1 SEHNR and CDR2 FQNEAQ (reference sequence). The CDR3 covers 15 residues. Trimming at V came to 1 base and at J to 10 bases, leaving 8 bases not matched to a gene. The CDR3 nucleotides read TGTGCCAGCAGCTTAGGGACAGGGGGCAACCCTGGAGCTTTCTTT. Translating it yields CASSLGTGGNPGAFF.

The rearrangement uses TRBV19 and TRBJ2-1; D may be TRBD1 (6 bases). CDR1 LNHDA and CDR2 SQIVND come from the germline V gene (reference sequence). This CDR3 has 15 amino acids. The ends were cut back, 9 bases at V and 2 bases at J, with 17 bases in the middle. CDR3 sequence: CASQQGISPYNEQFF. The CDR3, as DNA: TGTGCCAGCCAACAGGGAATTAGTCCCTACAATGAGCAGTTCTTC. The variable domain in full, with the rest retrieved from reference TRBV19 and TRBJ2-1, is DGGITQSPKYLFRKEGQNVTLSCEQNLNHDAMYWYRQDPGQGLRLIYYSQIVNDFQKGDIAEGYSVSREKKESFPLTVTSAQKNPTAFYLCASQQGISPYNEQFFGPGTRLTVL.

The V call is TRBV7-9, the J call TRBJ1-1, with 7 nucleotides matching TRBD1. The CDR3 sequence is 13 residues long. CDR1 is SEHNR, CDR2 FQNEAQ, per germline (reference sequence). The V and J ends lost 1 base and 7 bases, in that order; junction bases with no gene match: 3. CDR3: CASSLGGGGEAFF. The CDR3 nucleotides are TGTGCCAGCAGCTTAGGAGGGGGCGGTGAAGCTTTCTTT.